Sequencing of this TCR beta chain was carried out in a study of glioma-infiltrating T cells. Study conclusions and caveats: Tissue-blood divergence was below expectation in non-neoplastic patients, above in gliomas.

As to this clonotype: Its cognate antigen is unknown.

Amplification of TCR alpha and beta CDR3 regions from RNA used iRepertoire nested multiplex PCR. TCRdb reprocessed the multiplex PCR reads with MiXCR, giving one entry per CDR3 protein. Among about 94,000 distinct CDR3 sequences listed, roughly 23% were seen once. The V gene end was trimmed by 5 bases and the J gene end by 3 bases; junction bases not matched to a gene: 6. The CDR3 runs 15 residues. The TCR originated in a human donor with low-grade glioma or glioblastoma, undergoing nonglioma brain surgery, or in good health (not recorded which). The sequencing input was glioma tissue, nonneoplastic brain tissue, or PBMCs (not recorded which). This sequence joins TRBV12-3 or TRBV12-4 and TRBJ1-2; 10 bases map to TRBD1. The CDR3 DNA follows: TGTGCCAGCAGTCCGGCCGGGACAGGGGACTATGGCTACACCTTC. Translated, it gives CASSPAGTGDYGYTF.